This T cell receptor beta chain is drawn from a study of cytomegalovirus exposure and HLA in healthy donors. It was the approximately 130-subject validation cohort, separate from the roughly 700-subject first cohort, to which the donors belonged. Notes on this clone: The antigen is undetermined.

Measured with immunoSEQ multiplex PCR; TCRdb has only the in-frame clones, and not every one. The data show some 290,000 clones, roughly 90% seen once. The CDR3 contains 15 residues. Looked up from germline, CDR1 is SGHRS and CDR2 is YFSETQ. V was cut by 4 bases and J by 2 bases, with 15 bases left in between. Points from the study as a whole: A subsequent analysis found that TCR clusters from the first cohort also tended to co-occur in the approximately 130 validation repertoires, with approximately 95% of cluster scores above 0. Investigators reported around 150 TCR beta chains as tied to cytomegalovirus.

Sequencing was done on a sample of PBMCs. This TCR derives from a man aged 30 to 39 in good health and CMV-seronegative. The rearrangement uses TRBV5-1 and TRBJ2-5; possible D gene TRBD2, 5 bases. The CDR3 sequence is CASSPHLGIQETQYF. The CDR3, as DNA: TGCGCCAGCAGCCCTCACCTCGGGATTCAAGAGACCCAGTACTTC.